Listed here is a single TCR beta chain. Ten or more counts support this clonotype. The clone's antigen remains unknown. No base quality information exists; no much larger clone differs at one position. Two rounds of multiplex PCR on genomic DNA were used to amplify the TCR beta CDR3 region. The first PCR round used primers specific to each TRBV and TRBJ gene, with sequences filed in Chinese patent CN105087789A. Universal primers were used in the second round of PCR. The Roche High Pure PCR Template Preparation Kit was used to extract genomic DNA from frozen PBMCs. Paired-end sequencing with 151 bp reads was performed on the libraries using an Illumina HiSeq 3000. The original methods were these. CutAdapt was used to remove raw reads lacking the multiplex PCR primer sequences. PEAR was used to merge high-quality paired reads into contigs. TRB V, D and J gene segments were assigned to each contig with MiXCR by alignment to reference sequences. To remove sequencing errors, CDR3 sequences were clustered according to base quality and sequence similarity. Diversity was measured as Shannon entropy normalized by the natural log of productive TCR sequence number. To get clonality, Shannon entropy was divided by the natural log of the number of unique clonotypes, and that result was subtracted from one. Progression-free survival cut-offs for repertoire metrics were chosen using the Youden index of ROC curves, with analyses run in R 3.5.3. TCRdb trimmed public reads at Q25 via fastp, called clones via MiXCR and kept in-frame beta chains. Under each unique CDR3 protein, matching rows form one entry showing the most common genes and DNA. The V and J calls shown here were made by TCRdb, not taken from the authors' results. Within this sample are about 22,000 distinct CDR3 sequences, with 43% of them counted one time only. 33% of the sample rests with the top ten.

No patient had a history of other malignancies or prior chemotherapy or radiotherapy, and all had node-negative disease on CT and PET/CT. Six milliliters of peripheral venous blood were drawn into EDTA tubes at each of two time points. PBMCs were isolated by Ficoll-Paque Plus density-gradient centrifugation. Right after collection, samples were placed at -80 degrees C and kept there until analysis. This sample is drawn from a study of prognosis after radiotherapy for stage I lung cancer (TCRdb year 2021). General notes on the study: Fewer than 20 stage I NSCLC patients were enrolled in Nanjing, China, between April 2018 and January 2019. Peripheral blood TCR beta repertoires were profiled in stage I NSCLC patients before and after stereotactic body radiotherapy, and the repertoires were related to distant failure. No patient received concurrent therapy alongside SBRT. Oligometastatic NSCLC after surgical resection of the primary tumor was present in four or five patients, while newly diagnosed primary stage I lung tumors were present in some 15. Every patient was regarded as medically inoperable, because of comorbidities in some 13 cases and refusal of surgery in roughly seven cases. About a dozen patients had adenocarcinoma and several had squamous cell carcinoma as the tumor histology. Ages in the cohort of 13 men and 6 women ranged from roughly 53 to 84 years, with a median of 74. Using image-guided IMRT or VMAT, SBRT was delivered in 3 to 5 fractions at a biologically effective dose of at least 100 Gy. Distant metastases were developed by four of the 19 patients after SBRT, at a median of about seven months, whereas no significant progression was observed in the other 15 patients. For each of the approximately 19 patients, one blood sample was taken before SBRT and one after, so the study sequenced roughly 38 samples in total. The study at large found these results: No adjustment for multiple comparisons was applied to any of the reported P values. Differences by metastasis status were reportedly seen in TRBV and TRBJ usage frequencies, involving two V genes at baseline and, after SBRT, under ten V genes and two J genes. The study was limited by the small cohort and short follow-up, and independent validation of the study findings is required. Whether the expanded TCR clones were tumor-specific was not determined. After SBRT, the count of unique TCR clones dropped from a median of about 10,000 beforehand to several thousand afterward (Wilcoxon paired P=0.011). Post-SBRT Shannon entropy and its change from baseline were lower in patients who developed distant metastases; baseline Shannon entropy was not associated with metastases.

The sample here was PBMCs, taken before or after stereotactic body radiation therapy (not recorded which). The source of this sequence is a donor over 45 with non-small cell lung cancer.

The DNA sequence is given as TGTGCCAGCAGCTTAGAGGGGGTTCAGCCCCAGCATTTT. Its protein product is CASSLEGVQPQHF. The sequence joins TRBV7-2 to TRBJ1-5, with TRBD1 tentatively as D gene (6 bases match). From its cysteine to its phenylalanine, the CDR3 spans 13 amino acids. Only CDR3 DNA is held: 39 bases, read in frame from base 1. Looking up the germline V gene yields CDR1 SGHTA and CDR2 FQGNSA. V is shortened by 1 base, J by 6 bases, and the region joining them spans 7 bases.